The T cell receptor beta chain described here comes from a study of blood T cell repertoires in COVID-19. Germline V gives CDR1 SGHRS, CDR2 YFSETQ. V was pared by 4 bases and J by 5 bases, with 13 bases between. CDR3 length equals 14 residues. Only in-frame clones appear in the TCRdb table, and some are missing; sequencing was by immunoSEQ multiplex PCR. The sample holds about 240,000 clones, 80% to 85% seen once. Sequences were obtained from peripheral blood. This clonotype was sampled from an older woman with active or convalescent COVID-19. This chain links TRBV5-1 with TRBJ1-3; D unresolved. CDR3 nucleotide sequence: TGCGCCAGCAGCCTCGGGAATGAGAGAAACACCATATATTTT. Translation: CASSLGNERNTIYF.